Below are 3 T cell receptor beta chains sequenced from a single sample in a study of T-cell reconstitution after alpha-beta-depleted transplantation in children. The TCRbeta library incorporated unique molecular identifiers. TCRdb ran MiXCR on the PCR reads and lists one entry per CDR3 protein. The sample lists about 420,000 distinct CDR3 sequences; roughly a tenth were seen once. Sample: PBMCs from the stem cell graft donor, taken from the stem cell graft. The receptors come from a human donor who donated a stem cell graft to a child with acute myeloid leukemia.

This chain joins TRBV5-1 and TRBJ1-1, with 7 bases aligning to TRBD1. J gave up 3 bases and V 4 bases, and 6 bases lay outside the gene matches. Looked up from germline, CDR1 is SGHRS and CDR2 is YFSETQ. The CDR3 spans 14 residues. This CDR3 reads CASSKTGVDTEAFF. The CDR3 DNA reads TGCGCCAGCAGCAAAACAGGGGTAGACACTGAAGCTTTCTTT.

This clonotype was recorded a few times. The chain recombines TRBV20-1 with TRBJ2-7; D gene uncertain. The CDR3 sequence is 13 residues long. Germline V gene data show CDR1 as DFQATT and CDR2 as SNEGSKA (reference sequence). V lost 1 base to trimming and J lost 2 bases, with 9 bases between them. CDR3 region: CSARGEGTYEQYV. For the CDR3, the DNA is TGCAGTGCTAGAGGTGAAGGAACCTACGAGCAGTACGTC.

This sequence joins TRBV29-1 and TRBJ2-7; no clear D gene. Trimming took off 4 bases at V and 0 bases at J, with 13 bases between the two ends. There are 14 residues in the CDR3. Germline assignment: CDR1 SQVTM and CDR2 ANQGSEA. CDR3 nucleotides: TGCAGCGTTGTGGGAACGCGAAGCTCCTACGAGCAGTACTTC. It is translated as CSVVGTRSSYEQYF.